Listed here is a single T cell receptor beta chain. These data belong to a study of control samples from healthy donors and cancer patients. Per the germline V gene, CDR1 is KGHSH and CDR2 is LQKENI. V shed 5 bases and J shed 0 bases, with 4 bases lying between them. The length of the CDR3 is 13 residues. The data were produced by immunoSEQ multiplex PCR, yet TCRdb's version contains in-frame clones alone and is incomplete. The sample carries 150,000 to 200,000 clones, about 95% recorded once. The sequence derives from a man in his fifties or sixties with colorectal cancer. Material: PBMCs. The rearrangement links TRBV18 to TRBJ2-2, with no clear D. Here the CDR3 DNA reads TGTGCCAGCTCAATTTCGAACACCGGGGAGCTGTTTTTT. Protein: CASSISNTGELFF.